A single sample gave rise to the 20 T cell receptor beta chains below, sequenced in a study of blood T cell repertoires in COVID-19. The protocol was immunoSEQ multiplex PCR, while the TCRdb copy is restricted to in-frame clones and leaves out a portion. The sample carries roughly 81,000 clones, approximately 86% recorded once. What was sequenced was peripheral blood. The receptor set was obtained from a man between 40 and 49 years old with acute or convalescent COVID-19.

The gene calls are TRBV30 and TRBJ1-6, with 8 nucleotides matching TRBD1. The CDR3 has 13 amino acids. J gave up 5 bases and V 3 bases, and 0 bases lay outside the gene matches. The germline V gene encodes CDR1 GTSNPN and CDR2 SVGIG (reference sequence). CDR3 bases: TGTGCCTGGAGGACAGGGGATAATTCACCCCTCCACTTT. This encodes CAWRTGDNSPLHF.

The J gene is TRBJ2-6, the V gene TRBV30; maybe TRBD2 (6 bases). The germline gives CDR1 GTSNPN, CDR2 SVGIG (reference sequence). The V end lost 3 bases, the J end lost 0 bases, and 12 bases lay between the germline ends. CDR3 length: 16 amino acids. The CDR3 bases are TGTGCCTGGAGCGGGAGCACCCTCTCTGGGGCCAACGTCCTGACTTTC. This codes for CAWSGSTLSGANVLTF.

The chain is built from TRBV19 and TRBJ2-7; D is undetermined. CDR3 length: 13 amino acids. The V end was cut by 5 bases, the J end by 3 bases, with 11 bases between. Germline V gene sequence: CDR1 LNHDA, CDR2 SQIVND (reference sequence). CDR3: CASSRVGFYEQYF. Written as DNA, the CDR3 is TGTGCCAGTAGTCGTGTTGGCTTCTACGAGCAGTACTTC.

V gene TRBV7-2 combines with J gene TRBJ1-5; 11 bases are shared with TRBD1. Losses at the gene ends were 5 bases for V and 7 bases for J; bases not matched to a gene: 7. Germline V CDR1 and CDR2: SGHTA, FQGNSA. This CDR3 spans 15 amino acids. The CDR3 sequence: CASSRTGGAEQPQHF. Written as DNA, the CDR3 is TGTGCCAGCAGCCGGACAGGGGGCGCGGAGCAGCCCCAGCATTTT.

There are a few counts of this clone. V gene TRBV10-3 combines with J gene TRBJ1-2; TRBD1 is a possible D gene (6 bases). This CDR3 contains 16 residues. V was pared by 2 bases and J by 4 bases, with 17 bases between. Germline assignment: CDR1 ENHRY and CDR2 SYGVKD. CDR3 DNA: TGTGCCATCAGTGAGGCTCTACACAGGGAAGGCTATGGCTACACCTTC. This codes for CAISEALHREGYGYTF.

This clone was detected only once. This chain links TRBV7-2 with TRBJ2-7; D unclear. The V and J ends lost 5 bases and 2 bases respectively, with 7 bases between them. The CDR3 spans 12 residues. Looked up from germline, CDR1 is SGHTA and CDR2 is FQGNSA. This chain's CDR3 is CASSRNTYEQYF. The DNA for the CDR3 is TGTGCCAGCAGCCGTAATACCTACGAGCAGTACTTC. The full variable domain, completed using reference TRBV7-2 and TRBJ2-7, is GAGVSQSPSNKVTEKGKDVELRCDPISGHTALYWYRQSLGQGLEFLIYFQGNSAPDKSGLPSDRFSAERTGGSVSTLTIQRTQQEDSAVYLCASSRNTYEQYFGPGTRLTVT.

The CDR3 DNA reads TGTGCCAGCAGCCCGAGAGGGGGCGGGCAGACCCAGTACTTC. This gives the protein CASSPRGGGQTQYF. The chain joins TRBV3-1 (or the pseudogene TRBV3-2) to TRBJ2-5, with TRBD1 matching over 7 bases. J lost 6 bases, V lost 4 bases, and 8 bases had no gene match. CDR1 and CDR2 (germline): LGHDT, YNNKEL (reference sequence). This CDR3 has 14 residues.

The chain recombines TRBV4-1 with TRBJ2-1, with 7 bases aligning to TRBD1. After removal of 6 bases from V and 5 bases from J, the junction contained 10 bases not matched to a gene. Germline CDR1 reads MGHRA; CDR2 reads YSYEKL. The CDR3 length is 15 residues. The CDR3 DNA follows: TGCGCCAGCAGTTTCACCGGGACAGCTGACAATGAGCAGTTCTTC. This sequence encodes CASSFTGTADNEQFF.

This CDR3 is CASSPSGTGGSPLHF. CDR3 coding DNA: TGTGCCAGCTCACCTTCCGGGACAGGGGGGTCACCCCTCCACTTT. The V call is TRBV18, the J call TRBJ1-6; 11 bases line up with TRBD1. J gave up 10 bases and V 3 bases, and 5 bases lay outside the gene matches. Germline V gene data show CDR1 as KGHSH and CDR2 as LQKENI. The CDR3 has 15 residues.

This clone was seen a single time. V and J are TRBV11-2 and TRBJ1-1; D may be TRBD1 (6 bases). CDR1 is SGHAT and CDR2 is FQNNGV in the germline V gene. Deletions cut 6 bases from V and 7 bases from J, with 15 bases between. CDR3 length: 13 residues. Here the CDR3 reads CASRGSGQYEAFF. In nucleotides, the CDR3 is TGTGCCAGCAGGGGATCAGGACAGTATGAAGCTTTCTTT.

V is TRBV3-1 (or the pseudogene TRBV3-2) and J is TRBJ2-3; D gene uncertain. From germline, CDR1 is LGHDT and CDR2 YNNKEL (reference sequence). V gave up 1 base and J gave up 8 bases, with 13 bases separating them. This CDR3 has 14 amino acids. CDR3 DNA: TGTGCCAGCAGCCAAGGTTTGACTTTTCTTACGCAGTATTTT. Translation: CASSQGLTFLTQYF.

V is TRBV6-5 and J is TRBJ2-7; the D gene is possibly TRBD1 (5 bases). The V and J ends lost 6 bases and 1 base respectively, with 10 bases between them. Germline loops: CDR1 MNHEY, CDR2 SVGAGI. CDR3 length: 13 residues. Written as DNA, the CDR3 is TGTGCCAGCAGCATAGACAGATCCTACGAGCAGTACTTC. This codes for CASSIDRSYEQYF.

This chain's CDR3 is CASSLGGQGGRETQYF. CDR3 nucleotide sequence: TGTGCCAGCAGCTTGGGGGGCCAAGGGGGCCGGGAGACCCAGTACTTC. The chain couples TRBV5-4 to TRBJ2-5, with 7 bases matching TRBD1. V lost 0 bases to trimming and J lost 5 bases; unmatched junction nucleotides: 10. The germline gives CDR1 SGHNT, CDR2 YYREEE (reference sequence). The CDR3 has 16 amino acids.

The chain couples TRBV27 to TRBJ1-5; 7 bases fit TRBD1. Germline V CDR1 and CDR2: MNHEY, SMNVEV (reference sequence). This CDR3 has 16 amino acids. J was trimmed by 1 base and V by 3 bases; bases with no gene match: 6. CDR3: CASSFIGGKSNQPQHF. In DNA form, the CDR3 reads TGTGCCAGCAGTTTCATAGGGGGCAAGAGCAATCAGCCCCAGCATTTT.

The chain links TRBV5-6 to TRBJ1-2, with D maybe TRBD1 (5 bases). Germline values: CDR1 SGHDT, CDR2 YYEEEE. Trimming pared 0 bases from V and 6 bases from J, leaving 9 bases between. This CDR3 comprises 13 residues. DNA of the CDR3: TGTGCCAGCAGCTTGGACCGGGGGGATGGCTACACCTTC. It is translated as CASSLDRGDGYTF.

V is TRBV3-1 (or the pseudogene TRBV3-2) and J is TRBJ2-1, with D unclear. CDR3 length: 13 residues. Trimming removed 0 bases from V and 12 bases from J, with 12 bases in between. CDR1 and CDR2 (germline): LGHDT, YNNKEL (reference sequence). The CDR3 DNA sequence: TGTGCCAGCAGCCAAGATGAGGCCCGATGGCAGTTCTTC. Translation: CASSQDEARWQFF.

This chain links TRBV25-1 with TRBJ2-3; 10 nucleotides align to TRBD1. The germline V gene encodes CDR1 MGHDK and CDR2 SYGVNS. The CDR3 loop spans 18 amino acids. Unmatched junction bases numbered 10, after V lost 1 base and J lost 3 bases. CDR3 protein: CASSESPPGQGFTDTQYF. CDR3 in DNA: TGTGCCAGCAGTGAATCACCGCCGGGACAGGGGTTTACAGATACGCAGTATTTT.

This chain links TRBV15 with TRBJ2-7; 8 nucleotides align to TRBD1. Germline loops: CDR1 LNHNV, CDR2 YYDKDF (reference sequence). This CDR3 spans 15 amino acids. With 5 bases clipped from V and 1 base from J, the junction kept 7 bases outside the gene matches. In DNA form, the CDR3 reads TGTGCCACCAGCTTTCTACAGGGGGGATCCTACGAGCAGTACTTC. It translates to CATSFLQGGSYEQYF. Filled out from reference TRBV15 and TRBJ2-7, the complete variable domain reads DAMVIQNPRYQVTQFGKPVTLSCSQTLNHNVMYWYQQKSSQAPKLLFHYYDKDFNNEADTPDNFQSRRPNTSFCFLDIRSPGLGDTAMYLCATSFLQGGSYEQYFGPGTRLTVT.

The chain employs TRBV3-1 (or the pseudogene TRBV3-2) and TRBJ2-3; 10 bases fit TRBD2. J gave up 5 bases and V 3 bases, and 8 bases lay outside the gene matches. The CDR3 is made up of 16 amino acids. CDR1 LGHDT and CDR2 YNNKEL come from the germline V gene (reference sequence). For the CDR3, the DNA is TGTGCCAGCAGCCACAGCGGGAGGGCCGGGGTAGATACGCAGTATTTT. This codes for CASSHSGRAGVDTQYF.

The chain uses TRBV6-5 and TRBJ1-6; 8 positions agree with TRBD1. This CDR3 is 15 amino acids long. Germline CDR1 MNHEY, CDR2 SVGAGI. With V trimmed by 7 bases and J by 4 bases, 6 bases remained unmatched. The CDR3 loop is CASTADRGYNSPLHF. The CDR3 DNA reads TGTGCCAGCACGGCTGACAGGGGTTATAATTCACCCCTCCACTTT.